This TCR beta chain was sequenced in a study of identical twins. Study results and limitations: Twin pairs had excess sharing that was weaker in beta out-of-frame sequences. Within cord blood, abundant beta clonotypes carried fewer insertions, but memory repertoires showed no such trend. Researchers caution that invariant MAIT and iNKT cells could partly confound zero-insertion analyses. Cross-sectional statistics underpinned the conclusions; the same donors were not followed.

TCRdb independently ran MiXCR on the 5' RACE reads; one entry per CDR3 protein. The sample carries hundreds of thousands of distinct CDR3 sequences, approximately 9% recorded once. This CDR3 has 17 amino acids. Looked up from germline, CDR1 is LGHDT and CDR2 is YNNKEL (reference sequence). J lost 2 bases, V lost 4 bases, and 6 bases had no gene match. A note on this clonotype: The antigen remains unidentified.

Input material: memory (CD45RO+) T cells sorted from blood. This sequence joins TRBV3-1 and TRBJ2-3, with TRBD2 matching over 13 bases. The clonotype comes from a woman younger than 35 in good health. The CDR3 protein is CASSLRTSGGHTDTQYF. In nucleotides, the CDR3 is TGTGCCAGCAGCCTGCGGACTAGCGGGGGACACACAGATACGCAGTATTTT.